The subject of this entry is one T cell receptor (beta chain). By how much of the sample it makes up, this clonotype is medium-sized (0.01 to 0.1%). Its antigen is still unknown. Per-base qualities were not stored, and no clone one base away is much larger. Reading from cysteine to phenylalanine, the CDR3 counts 15 amino acids. The DNA shown is the 45-base CDR3, in frame from base 1. The germline V gene specifies MGHRA as CDR1 and YSYEKL as CDR2. A distance of 14 bases separates the germline ends of V and J, which lose 4 bases and 5 bases respectively. The protocol used for the library was multiplex PCR. Sequenced using an Illumina HiSeq 2500. TCRbeta libraries were constructed through three rounds of nested PCR with primers (Table S4) according to protocols modified from ARM-PCR. Before sequencing, PCR products of 200-500 bp were excised from the gel and purified with the QIAquick gel extraction kit. Regarding the original processing steps: Reads were cleaned using Trimmomatic, were merged into complete CDR3 sequences using FLASH, and were assigned to V(D)J germline segments using MiTCR. VDJtools was used to compute clonal diversity as the inverse Simpson's index. Productive reads were defined as in-frame sequences without a premature stop codon. TCRdb reprocessed the public reads (quality trimming at Q25 with fastp, clone calling with MiXCR) and kept in-frame beta chains. Each entry merges the rows of one CDR3 protein and shows their most common DNA and genes. These V and J calls derive from TCRdb rather than the authors' analysis. In this sample the table shows 100,000 to 120,000 distinct CDR3 sequences, about 80% of which occur a single time. Jointly, the top ten make up more than 20% of the sample.

This sample stems from a study of tumor and adjacent non-tumor tissue in lung cancer (dated by TCRdb to between 2017 and 2018). In terms of the full investigation: Patients with adenocarcinoma (around 13), squamous cell carcinoma (2) and small cell lung cancer (1) were included in the cohort. For each patient, one tumor sample and one normal lung sample were taken, giving approximately 33 paired specimens that underwent TCRbeta CDR3 sequencing. The study compared bulk TCRbeta repertoires between lung tumor tissue and matched distant non-tumor lung tissue from approximately 14 lung cancer patients. The approximately 15 patients were aged about 31 to 76 years, included about ten men and 5 women, and had TNM stage I to III disease. A total of 95 million to 150 million productive TCRbeta reads were generated by sequencing, corresponding to an average of around 4 million reads per sample. General study outcomes and caveats: TCR diversity (inverse Simpson) was significantly higher in tumor than in normal lung tissue (roughly 390 vs 170, P = 0.0075, Mann-Whitney U test). Peripheral blood was not sequenced, so blood TCRbeta repertoires were not examined in the lung cancer patients of the study. A significantly larger cumulative share of the repertoire was made up by the top 100 clones in normal lung than in tumor tissue. Only roughly 14 patients were in the cohort, and the authors stated that larger samples and more detailed clinical data are needed. The sequencing platform is not named in the methods, and unique molecular identifiers are not mentioned. TCR diversity was significantly higher in younger patients, and greater tumor TCR diversity was associated with shorter overall survival and shorter disease-free survival.

Bulk unsorted tissue served as the source for RNA extraction, and RNA quality was assessed using a NanoDrop ND-1000 and an Agilent 2100. All donors had newly diagnosed lung cancer, had not received prior chemotherapy, and were admitted for thoracic surgery in China between August and November 2014. Patients with previous radiotherapy or chemotherapy, or with another concurrent cancer, were excluded from the study. Surgical tissue pieces of roughly 1-2 cm3 were preserved in RNAlater solution and were kept at -80 degrees C until use. Sequences were obtained from lung tumor tissue. This TCR was sampled from a man aged 65 to 85 with non-small cell lung cancer. The rearranged segments are TRBV4-1 and TRBJ2-2; possibly the D gene is TRBD1, per 8 matching bases. The bases read TGCGCCAGCAGCCTCGGACAGGGAGGGACCGGGGAGCTGTTTTTT. Its coded protein is CASSLGQGGTGELFF.